These T cell receptor beta chains were read from a single sample in a study of blood T cell repertoires in COVID-19. Clones were sequenced by immunoSEQ multiplex PCR, and TCRdb holds only the in-frame ones, with some missing. This sample carries about 82,000 clones, around 89% of them seen once, and the ten largest clones take more than 0.9%. The sample taken for sequencing was PBMCs or T cells enriched from blood (not recorded which). The receptors derive from a woman between 45 and 60 years old with acute COVID-19. The CDR3 runs from the conserved cysteine through the conserved F or W. D genes are given only for firm matches. Clone size is given for some rows only: seen once, a few or many times, or a class if the clone is expanded.

NA | NA | TRBJ1-4 | TRBV7-2 | TGTGCCAGCAGCTTAGTTGGCAAGGGAGGAGAAAAACTGTTTTTT | CASSLVGKGGEKLFF
NA | TRBD1 | TRBJ1-2 | TRBV12-3/TRBV12-4 | TGTGCCAGCAGAACAGGGGGCGACTATGGCTACACCTTC | CASRTGGDYGYTF
NA | NA | TRBJ2-3 | TRBV29-1 | TGCAGCGTCCAGGGTCATGGTTTCACAGATACGCAGTATTTT | CSVQGHGFTDTQYF
NA | NA | TRBJ1-1 | TRBV27 | TGTGCCAGCAGTTTATCGGCAGCGCCGTTTGAAGCTTTCTTT | CASSLSAAPFEAFF
NA | NA | TRBJ2-7 | TRBV4-3 | TGCGCCAGCAGCCAAGGCCCGGCAGGTGGTTCCTACGAGCAGTACTTC | CASSQGPAGGSYEQYF
NA | TRBD1 | TRBJ1-2 | TRBV6-6 | TGTGCCAGCAGTACGCCCGGACAGGGGATCAACTATGGCTACACCTTC | CASSTPGQGINYGYTF
NA | TRBD1 | TRBJ1-2 | TRBV6-5 | TGTGCCAGCAGTTACCGCGACAGGGCTCTCTATGGCTACACCTTC | CASSYRDRALYGYTF
NA | NA | TRBJ1-1 | TRBV11-2 | TGTGCCAGCAGCTTAGACAGGAACACTGAAGCTTTCTTT | CASSLDRNTEAFF
NA | TRBD2 | TRBJ2-7 | TRBV9 | TGTGCCAGCAGCGTAGATTCGGGACTAGACATAACCTACGAGCAGTACTTC | CASSVDSGLDITYEQYF
NA | TRBD1 | TRBJ2-7 | TRBV29-1 | TGCAGCGTCTTACTAAGCCGCGGGACAGGGTTCCACGAGCAGTACTTC | CSVLLSRGTGFHEQYF
NA | NA | TRBJ1-3 | TRBV19 | TGTGCCAGTAGTATAGGCGGGGAGGGTTCTGGAAACACCATATATTTT | CASSIGGEGSGNTIYF
NA | NA | TRBJ2-3 | TRBV14 | TGTGCCAGCAGCCAAGGTGGGAGGCCGAAGACGGCAGATACGCAGTATTTT | CASSQGGRPKTADTQYF
few | NA | TRBJ1-4 | TRBV18 | TGTGCCAGCTCACCTGGGAGTGAAAAACTGTTTTTT | CASSPGSEKLFF
NA | TRBD1 | TRBJ1-5 | TRBV29-1 | TGCAGCGTCGCTCTTATGCAGGGGGAGCCCCAGCATTTT | CSVALMQGEPQHF
NA | TRBD2 | TRBJ2-1 | TRBV6-5 | TGTGCCAGCAGCCCCGGACTAGCGCAAAATGAGCAGTTCTTC | CASSPGLAQNEQFF
NA | TRBD1 | TRBJ2-3 | TRBV5-4 | TGTGCCAGCAGCTTTGGACAGGGGGCTTCAGATACGCAGTATTTT | CASSFGQGASDTQYF
NA | TRBD1 | TRBJ1-2 | TRBV19 | TGTGCCAGCACCAAACGGGGCGAGGGGGCGACAGGCTACACCTTC | CASTKRGEGATGYTF
NA | NA | TRBJ1-3 | TRBV6-5 | TGTGCCAGCAGCTACAGGGAGAATGGAAACACCATATATTTT | CASSYRENGNTIYF
few | TRBD1 | TRBJ2-7 | TRBV6-2/TRBV6-3 | TGTGCCAGCAGTTACGGGACAGGGGGTTCCTACGAGCAGTACTTC | CASSYGTGGSYEQYF
NA | NA | TRBJ1-2 | TRBV25-1 | TGTGCCAGCAGTCCTCTCATCGGGTGGCTTGGCTACACCTTC | CASSPLIGWLGYTF
NA | TRBD1 | TRBJ2-1 | TRBV7-3 | TGTGCCAGCAGCCGACAGGGGGCTCTCTCTGAGCAGTTCTTC | CASSRQGALSEQFF
NA | NA | TRBJ1-5 | TRBV30 | TGTGCCTGGAGTGTTAATTGGGGGGAGAGCAATCAGCCCCAGCATTTT | CAWSVNWGESNQPQHF
NA | NA | TRBJ1-1 | TRBV5-8 | TGTGCCAGCAGTCCAGGGTATGGAGCTGAAGCTTTCTTT | CASSPGYGAEAFF
NA | TRBD1 | TRBJ2-4 | TRBV7-9 | TGTGCCAGCAGCCCCACAGGGGGGAAAAACATTCAGTACTTC | CASSPTGGKNIQYF
NA | NA | TRBJ2-1 | TRBV4-3 | TGCGCCAGCAGCCAAGATCGAGGAGGCTATGAGCAGTTCTTC | CASSQDRGGYEQFF
NA | NA | TRBJ1-5 | TRBV6-6 | TGTGCCAGCAGGGCCCCTGATCGCAATCAGCCCCAGCATTTT | CASRAPDRNQPQHF
NA | TRBD2 | TRBJ2-1 | TRBV11-3 | TGTGCCAGCGAATACGGACTAGGCTACAATGAGCAGTTCTTC | CASEYGLGYNEQFF
NA | TRBD1 | TRBJ1-4 | TRBV30 | TGTGCCGAGGGACAGGGTGGCGAAAAACTGTTTTTT | CAEGQGGEKLFF
NA | TRBD2 | TRBJ2-1 | TRBV7-2 | TGTGCCAGCAGCTTAGTGGCGGGACTAGTTGGCAATGAGCAGTTCTTC | CASSLVAGLVGNEQFF
NA | NA | TRBJ2-1 | TRBV6-4 | TGTGCCAGCAGTGCCGACAGCTACAATGAGCAGTTCTTC | CASSADSYNEQFF
NA | TRBD2 | TRBJ2-1 | TRBV12-5 | TGTGCTAGTGGACTTTATACAAGCGGGGGGCCTGCGAATGAGCAGTTCTTC | CASGLYTSGGPANEQFF
NA | TRBD2 | TRBJ2-1 | TRBV3-1/TRBV3-2 | TGTGCCAGCAGCCAAGATCCACTAGCGGGAGCCAATGAGCAGTTCTTC | CASSQDPLAGANEQFF
NA | NA | TRBJ1-5 | TRBV11-2 | TGTGCCAGCAGCTTTAATTCAGGGTTCAGTCAGCCCCAGCATTTT | CASSFNSGFSQPQHF
NA | NA | TRBJ2-6 | TRBV5-1 | TGCGCCAGCAGCCACACCGCATCTGGGGCCAACGTCCTGACTTTC | CASSHTASGANVLTF
NA | TRBD1 | TRBJ1-2 | TRBV5-1 | TGCGCCAGCAGCTTGGGACAGGGTACCGGTGGCTACACCTTC | CASSLGQGTGGYTF
few | NA | TRBJ2-3 | TRBV9 | TGTGCCAGCAGCGTAGGGTGGGGAGAGGCAGATACGCAGTATTTT | CASSVGWGEADTQYF
few | NA | TRBJ2-7 | TRBV7-9 | TGTGCCAGCAGCTTTACGGGAGAGGGCGAGCAGTACTTC | CASSFTGEGEQYF
NA | TRBD2 | TRBJ2-7 | TRBV9 | TGTGCCAGCAGCGTAGGACTAGCGGGAGTCGAGCAGTACTTC | CASSVGLAGVEQYF
NA | NA | TRBJ2-2 | TRBV7-6 | TGTGCCAGCAGCCTTAGGGTGGGGGACTTGGCGAACACCGGGGAGCTGTTTTTT | CASSLRVGDLANTGELFF
once | NA | TRBJ1-2 | TRBV11-1 | TGTGCCAGCAGCTTAGGTCCCGCGGTCTATGGCTACACCTTC | CASSLGPAVYGYTF
NA | TRBD2 | TRBJ2-2 | TRBV10-2 | TGCGCCAGCAGCGGGACTAGCGGGAGTATCGGGGAGCTGTTTTTT | CASSGTSGSIGELFF
NA | TRBD1 | TRBJ1-1 | TRBV25-1 | TGTGCCAGCAGTGACCATCGGGACAGCTTTGAAGCTTTCTTT | CASSDHRDSFEAFF
NA | TRBD2 | TRBJ2-5 | TRBV5-1 | TGCGCCAGCAGTTCCCCGGGAGGGGAGACCCAGTACTTC | CASSSPGGETQYF
NA | TRBD2 | TRBJ2-1 | TRBV6-2/TRBV6-3 | TGTGCCAGCAGTTACGGTGGTAGCGGGAGGCCCCGCCTTTACTACAATGAGCAGTTCTTC | CASSYGGSGRPRLYYNEQFF
NA | TRBD1 | TRBJ1-4 | TRBV19 | TGTGCCACCAGGGACAGGGGAAACGAAAAACTGTTTTTT | CATRDRGNEKLFF
NA | TRBD1 | TRBJ2-1 | TRBV19 | TGTGCCAGTAGTATAAACAGGGGAAGCAATGAGCAGTTCTTC | CASSINRGSNEQFF
NA | NA | TRBJ2-7 | TRBV28 | TGTGCCAGCAGTTCGCTCAGACTAGGGGTTGAGCAGTACTTC | CASSSLRLGVEQYF
few | NA | TRBJ2-3 | TRBV9 | TGTGCCAGCAGAGAAGCCTCGGATACGCAGTATTTT | CASREASDTQYF